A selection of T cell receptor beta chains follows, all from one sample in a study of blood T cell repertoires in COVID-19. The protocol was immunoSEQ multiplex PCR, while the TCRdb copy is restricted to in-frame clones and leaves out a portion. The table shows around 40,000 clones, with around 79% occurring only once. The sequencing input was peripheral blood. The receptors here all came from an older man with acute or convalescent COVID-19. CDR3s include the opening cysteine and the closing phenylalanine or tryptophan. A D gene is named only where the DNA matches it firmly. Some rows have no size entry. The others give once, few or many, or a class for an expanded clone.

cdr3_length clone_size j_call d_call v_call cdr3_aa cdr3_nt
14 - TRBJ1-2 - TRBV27 CASSLSRGTGGYTF TGTGCCAGCAGTTTATCGAGAGGTACCGGGGGCTACACCTTC
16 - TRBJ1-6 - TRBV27 CASSLSDSSYNSPLHF TGTGCCAGCAGTTTATCGGACAGCTCCTATAATTCACCCCTCCACTTT
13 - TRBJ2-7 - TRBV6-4 CASRSGVSYEQYF TGTGCCAGCAGATCGGGAGTATCCTACGAGCAGTACTTC
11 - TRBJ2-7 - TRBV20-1 CSATPIGEQYF TGCAGTGCGACTCCTATAGGTGAGCAGTACTTC
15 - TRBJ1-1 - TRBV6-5 CASCRHTLAATEAFF TGTGCCAGCTGCCGGCACACCTTAGCAGCGACTGAAGCTTTCTTT
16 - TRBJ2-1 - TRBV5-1 CASSLDARGPYNEQFF TGCGCCAGCAGCTTGGATGCCCGAGGCCCTTACAATGAGCAGTTCTTC
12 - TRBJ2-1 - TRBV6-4 CASSETAGEQFF TGTGCCAGCAGTGAGACAGCCGGCGAGCAGTTCTTC
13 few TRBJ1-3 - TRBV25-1 CASTPTGGNTIYF TGTGCCAGCACGCCTACAGGGGGAAACACCATATATTTT
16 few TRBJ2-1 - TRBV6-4 CASSDSPSSSYNEQFF TGTGCCAGCAGTGACTCTCCTTCTAGCTCCTACAATGAGCAGTTCTTC
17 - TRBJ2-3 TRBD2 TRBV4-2 CASSQGGTSGSQDTQYF TGTGCCAGCAGCCAAGGGGGGACTAGCGGGTCACAGGATACGCAGTATTTT
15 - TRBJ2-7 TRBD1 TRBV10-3 CAISGQTGSSYEQYF TGTGCCATCAGTGGCCAGACAGGGAGCTCCTACGAGCAGTACTTC
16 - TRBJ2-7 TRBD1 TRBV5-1 CASSPTRTGGEYEQYF TGCGCCAGCAGCCCCACTAGGACAGGGGGCGAGTACGAGCAGTACTTC
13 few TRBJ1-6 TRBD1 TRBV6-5 CASTDRVESPLHF TGTGCCAGTACGGACAGGGTCGAATCACCCCTCCACTTT
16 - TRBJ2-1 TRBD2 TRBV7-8 CASSLVAQREYNEQFF TGTGCCAGCAGCTTAGTGGCCCAGCGGGAGTACAATGAGCAGTTCTTC
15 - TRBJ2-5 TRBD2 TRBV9 CASSVGLAGVETQYF TGTGCCAGCAGCGTAGGACTAGCGGGTGTTGAGACCCAGTACTTC
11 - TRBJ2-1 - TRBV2 CASSVQNEQFF TGTGCCAGCAGTGTCCAGAATGAGCAGTTCTTC
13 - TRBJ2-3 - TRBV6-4 CASSELSGGTQYF TGTGCCAGCAGTGAGCTCTCCGGGGGTACGCAGTATTTT
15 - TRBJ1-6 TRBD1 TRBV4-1 CASSQKGQRNSPLHF TGCGCCAGCAGCCAAAAGGGACAGCGCAATTCACCCCTCCACTTT
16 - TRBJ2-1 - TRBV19 CASSIDHTPYYNEQFF TGTGCCAGTAGTATAGATCACACCCCTTACTACAATGAGCAGTTCTTC
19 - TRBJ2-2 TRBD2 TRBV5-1 CASSSLAGGPDANTGELFF TGCGCCAGCAGCTCACTAGCGGGAGGACCAGACGCGAACACCGGGGAGCTGTTTTTT
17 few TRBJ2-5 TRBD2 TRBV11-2 CASSSSEVAGGGETQYF TGTGCCAGCAGCTCGTCCGAGGTAGCGGGAGGGGGAGAGACCCAGTACTTC
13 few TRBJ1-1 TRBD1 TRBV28 CASRGTGGTEAFF TGTGCCAGCAGGGGGACAGGGGGCACTGAAGCTTTCTTT
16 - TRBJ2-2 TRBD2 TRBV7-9 CASSMGLAVNTGELFF TGTGCCAGCAGCATGGGACTAGCGGTTAACACCGGGGAGCTGTTTTTT
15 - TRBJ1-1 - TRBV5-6 CASSLRGGMATEAFF TGTGCCAGCAGCTTGCGCGGCGGGATGGCCACTGAAGCTTTCTTT
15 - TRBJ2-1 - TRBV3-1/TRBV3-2 CASSPTGEVLNEQFF TGTGCCAGCAGTCCTACAGGGGAGGTCCTGAATGAGCAGTTCTTC
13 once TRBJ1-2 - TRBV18 CASSQERAYGYTF TGTGCCAGCTCACAGGAGAGGGCCTATGGCTACACCTTC
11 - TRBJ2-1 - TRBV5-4 CASSRTYEQFF TGTGCCAGCAGCCGCACATATGAGCAGTTCTTC
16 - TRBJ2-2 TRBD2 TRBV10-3 CAISGREGLDTGELFF TGTGCCATCAGTGGGCGGGAGGGCCTAGACACCGGGGAGCTGTTTTTT
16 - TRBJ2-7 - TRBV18 CASSPGPGLISYEQYF TGTGCCAGCTCACCAGGGCCGGGACTTATCTCCTACGAGCAGTACTTC
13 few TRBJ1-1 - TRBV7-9 CASSSRGQLEAFF TGTGCCAGCAGCTCCCGAGGGCAGCTTGAAGCTTTCTTT
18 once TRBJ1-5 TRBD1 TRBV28 CASSLLGQGARSNQPQHF TGTGCCAGCAGTTTATTGGGACAGGGGGCCCGGAGCAATCAGCCCCAGCATTTT
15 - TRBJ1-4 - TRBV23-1 CASSRGGDGLEKLFF TGCGCCAGCAGCCGGGGCGGGGACGGACTAGAAAAACTGTTTTTT
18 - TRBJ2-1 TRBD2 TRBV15 CATSRDLTMRGRGNEQFF TGTGCCACCAGCAGAGATCTGACGATGCGCGGGAGAGGCAATGAGCAGTTCTTC
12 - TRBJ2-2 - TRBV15 CATSPNTGELFF TGTGCCACCAGCCCAAACACCGGGGAGCTGTTTTTT
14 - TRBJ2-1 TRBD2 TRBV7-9 CASSSSGDYNEQFF TGTGCCAGCAGCTCTAGCGGAGATTACAATGAGCAGTTCTTC
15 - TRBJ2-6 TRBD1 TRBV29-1 CSVEGQTSGANVLTF TGCAGCGTTGAGGGACAGACCTCTGGGGCCAACGTCCTGACTTTC
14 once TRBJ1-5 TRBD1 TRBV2 CASSGGQGKQPQHF TGTGCCAGCAGCGGGGGACAGGGTAAACAGCCCCAGCATTTT
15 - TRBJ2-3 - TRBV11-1 CASSLGTTSTDTQYF TGTGCCAGCAGCTTAGGGACTACCAGCACAGATACGCAGTATTTT
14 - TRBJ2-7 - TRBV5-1 CASSFSRERREQYF TGCGCCAGCAGCTTTTCTCGGGAGAGGCGCGAGCAGTACTTC
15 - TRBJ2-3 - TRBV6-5 CASSYSGAHTDTQYF TGTGCCAGCAGTTACTCGGGGGCCCATACCGATACGCAGTATTTT
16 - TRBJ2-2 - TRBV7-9 CASSLAAGTPTGELFF TGTGCCAGCAGCTTAGCCGCCGGGACACCGACCGGGGAGCTGTTTTTT
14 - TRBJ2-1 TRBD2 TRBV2 CASSVLAGVREQFF TGTGCCAGCAGTGTACTAGCGGGAGTAAGGGAGCAGTTCTTC
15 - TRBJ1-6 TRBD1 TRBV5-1 CASSSGTGAGSPLHF TGCGCCAGCAGCTCCGGGACAGGGGCGGGTTCACCCCTCCACTTT
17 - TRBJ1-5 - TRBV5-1 CASSSYVYWASNQPQHF TGCGCCAGCAGCTCCTACGTTTATTGGGCCTCCAATCAGCCCCAGCATTTT
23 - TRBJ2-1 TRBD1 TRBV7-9 CASSRPPGQGANDPTSSYNEQFF TGTGCCAGCAGCAGGCCCCCGGGACAGGGGGCGAATGACCCAACAAGCTCCTACAATGAGCAGTTCTTC
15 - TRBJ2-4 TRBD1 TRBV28 CASSRDRGGANIQYF TGTGCCAGCAGTAGGGACAGGGGAGGAGCAAACATTCAGTACTTC
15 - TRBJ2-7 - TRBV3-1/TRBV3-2 CASSQSHLDSYEQYF TGTGCCAGCAGCCAAAGCCATCTCGATTCCTACGAGCAGTACTTC
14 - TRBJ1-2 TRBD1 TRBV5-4 CASSLTGDYYGYTF TGTGCCAGCAGCTTAACAGGGGATTACTATGGCTACACCTTC
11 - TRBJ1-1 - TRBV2 CASSASMNAFF TGTGCCAGCAGCGCTTCTATGAATGCTTTCTTT